The 10 T cell receptor beta chains listed next were all sequenced from one sample in a study of technical replicates of blood from a few donors. Method: immunoSEQ multiplex PCR; TCRdb's copy keeps in-frame clones and lacks some. The sample carries tens of thousands of clones, approximately 86% recorded once. The sequencing input was PBMCs. These receptors were taken from a human donor in good health. Some clones in this sample may be carry-over from other donors' samples.

This clone appeared a single time. The chain uses TRBV5-4 and TRBJ2-3, with a tentative D call TRBD1 (6 bases). Trimming removed 0 bases at V and 11 bases at J, with 13 bases between. Germline-derived CDR1 and CDR2 are SGHNT and YYREEE (reference sequence). The CDR3 contains 13 residues. The CDR3 loop reads CASSLAPGQVQYF. The CDR3 nucleotides are TGTGCCAGCAGCTTGGCGCCGGGACAAGTGCAGTATTTT.

The chain recombines TRBV5-1 with TRBJ1-1, with TRBD1 as a possible D gene (5 bases). CDR1 and CDR2 (germline): SGHRS, YFSETQ. V lost 0 bases and J lost 6, with 21 bases in between. CDR3 length: 17 residues. CDR3 amino acids: CASSLVLTGGAQSEAFF. CDR3 nucleotide sequence: TGCGCCAGCAGCTTGGTCCTTACTGGTGGGGCTCAGTCTGAAGCTTTCTTT.

The chain couples TRBV5-4 to TRBJ1-4; 9 bases match TRBD1. From germline, CDR1 is SGHNT and CDR2 YYREEE (reference sequence). V lost 4 bases to trimming and J lost 5 bases; unmatched junction nucleotides: 6. The CDR3 is made up of 15 amino acids. This CDR3 is CASSADRGRNEKLFF. CDR3 DNA sequence: TGTGCCAGCAGCGCGGACAGGGGCAGGAATGAAAAACTGTTTTTT. Looking up the rest from reference TRBV5-4 and TRBJ1-4 gives the full variable domain: ETGVTQSPTHLIKTRGQQVTLRCSSQSGHNTVSWYQQALGQGPQFIFQYYREEENGRGNFPPRFSGLQFPNYSSELNVNALELDDSALYLCASSADRGRNEKLFFGSGTQLSVL.

This clone has a handful of counts. The rearrangement joins TRBV7-3 to TRBJ1-1; maybe TRBD1 (5 bases). Per germline, CDR1 SGHTA and CDR2 FQGTGA. Trimming took off 4 bases at V and 1 base at J, with 10 bases between the two ends. The CDR3 has 14 residues. Here the CDR3 DNA reads TGTGCCAGCAGCTCGGGACTCTGGAACACTGAAGCTTTCTTT. Translation: CASSSGLWNTEAFF.

The CDR3 region has the DNA TGTGCCAGCAGCTTAATAAGCGGACTATCATTGACCGAGCAGTACTTC. Protein product: CASSLISGLSLTEQYF. The rearrangement links TRBV11-2 to TRBJ2-7, with a possible D match to TRBD2 (6 bases). Germline CDR1 reads SGHAT; CDR2 reads FQNNGV. The CDR3 is 16 amino acids. V gave up 2 bases and J gave up 6 bases, with 20 bases separating them.

The V and J genes are TRBV14 and TRBJ2-7; 8 positions agree with TRBD1. The CDR3 runs 15 residues. Germline assignment: CDR1 SGHDN and CDR2 FVKESK. The V segment lost 3 bases and the J segment 2 bases; nucleotides outside the gene matches: 6. The CDR3 DNA is TGTGCCAGCAGCCAGGAGATACAGGGGGCCTACGAGCAGTACTTC. Protein: CASSQEIQGAYEQYF.

The chain uses TRBV5-1 and TRBJ1-1, with 8 bases aligning to TRBD1. The V gene's germline CDR1 is SGHRS and CDR2 YFSETQ. V lost 3 bases, J lost 10 bases, and 8 bases stayed unmatched. This CDR3 is built from 13 residues. The CDR3 nucleotides read TGCGCCAGCAGCTGGACAGGGTCGGCGGGAGCTTTCTTT. Translating gives CASSWTGSAGAFF.

The chain is built from TRBV9 and TRBJ2-1, with 14 bases aligning to TRBD2. Germline loops: CDR1 SGDLS, CDR2 YYNGEE. This CDR3 spans 20 amino acids. V lost 4 bases to trimming and J lost 2 bases; unmatched junction nucleotides: 14. CDR3 residues: CASSPEVGGTSGGPYNEQFF. The CDR3 DNA is TGTGCCAGCAGCCCAGAGGTGGGGGGGACTAGCGGGGGCCCCTACAATGAGCAGTTCTTC.

This clone was picked up one time. This rearrangement joins TRBV4-2 to TRBJ2-3, with 12 bases identical to TRBD2. Germline CDR1 and CDR2: LGHNA and YNFKEQ. With V trimmed by 6 bases and J by 2 bases, 9 bases remained unmatched. The CDR3 totals 17 residues. CDR3 nucleotide sequence: TGTGCCAGCAGTCCTAGACTAGCGGGGGTTCTCACAGATACGCAGTATTTT. As protein: CASSPRLAGVLTDTQYF.

The table lists this clone with many counts. The chain links TRBV5-6 to TRBJ1-1; no clear D gene. V was shortened by 3 bases and J by 0 bases, with 15 bases between the two germline ends. This CDR3 spans 16 amino acids. Germline V gene sequence: CDR1 SGHDT, CDR2 YYEEEE. This CDR3 is CASSSPGRPLNTEAFF. DNA for the CDR3: TGTGCCAGCAGCTCCCCGGGGAGACCGCTGAACACTGAAGCTTTCTTT.